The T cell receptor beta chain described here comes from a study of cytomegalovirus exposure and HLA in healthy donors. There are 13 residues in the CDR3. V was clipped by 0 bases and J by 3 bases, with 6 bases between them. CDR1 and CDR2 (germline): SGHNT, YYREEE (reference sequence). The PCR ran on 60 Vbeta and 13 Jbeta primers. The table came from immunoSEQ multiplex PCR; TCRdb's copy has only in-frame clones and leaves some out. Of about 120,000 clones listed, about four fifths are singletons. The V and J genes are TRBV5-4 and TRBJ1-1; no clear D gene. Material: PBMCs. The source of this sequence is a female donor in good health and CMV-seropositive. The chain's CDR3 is CASSLVSYTEAFF. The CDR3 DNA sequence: TGTGCCAGCAGCTTGGTCTCGTACACTGAAGCTTTCTTT. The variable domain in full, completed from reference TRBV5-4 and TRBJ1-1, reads ETGVTQSPTHLIKTRGQQVTLRCSSQSGHNTVSWYQQALGQGPQFIFQYYREEENGRGNFPPRFSGLQFPNYSSELNVNALELDDSALYLCASSLVSYTEAFFGQGTRLTVV.